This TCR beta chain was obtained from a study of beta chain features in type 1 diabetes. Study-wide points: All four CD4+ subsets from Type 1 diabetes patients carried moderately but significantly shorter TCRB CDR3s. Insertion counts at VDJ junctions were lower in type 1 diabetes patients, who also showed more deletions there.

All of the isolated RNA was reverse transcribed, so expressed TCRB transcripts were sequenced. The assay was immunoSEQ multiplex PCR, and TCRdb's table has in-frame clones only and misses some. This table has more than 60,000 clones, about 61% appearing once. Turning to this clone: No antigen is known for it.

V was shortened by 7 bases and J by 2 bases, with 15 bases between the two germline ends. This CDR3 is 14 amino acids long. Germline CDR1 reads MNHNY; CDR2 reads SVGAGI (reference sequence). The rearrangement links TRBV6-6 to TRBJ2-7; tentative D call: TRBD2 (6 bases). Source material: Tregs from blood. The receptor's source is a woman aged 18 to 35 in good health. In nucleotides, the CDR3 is TGTGCCAGCACACTAGCAAGGGGTGCCTACGAGCAGTACTTC. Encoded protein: CASTLARGAYEQYF.